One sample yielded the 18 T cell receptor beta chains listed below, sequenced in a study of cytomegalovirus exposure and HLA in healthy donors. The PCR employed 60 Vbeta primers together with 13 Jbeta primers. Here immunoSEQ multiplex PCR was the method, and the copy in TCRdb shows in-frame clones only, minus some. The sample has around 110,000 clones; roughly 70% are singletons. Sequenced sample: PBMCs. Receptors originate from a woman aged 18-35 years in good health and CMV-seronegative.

The CDR3 DNA sequence: TGTGCCAGCTCCGGGACAGCGAACACTGAAGCTTTCTTT. It encodes CASSGTANTEAFF. V gene TRBV27 combines with J gene TRBJ1-1; 7 nucleotides agree with TRBD1. CDR1 MNHEY and CDR2 SMNVEV come from the germline V gene (reference sequence). The V segment lost 8 bases and the J segment 1 base; nucleotides outside the gene matches: 4. CDR3 length equals 13 residues.

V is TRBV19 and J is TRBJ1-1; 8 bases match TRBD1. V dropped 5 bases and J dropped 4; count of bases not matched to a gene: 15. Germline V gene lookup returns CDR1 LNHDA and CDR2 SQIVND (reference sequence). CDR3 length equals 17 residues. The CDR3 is CASSDDRGRARSTEAFF. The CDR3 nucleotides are TGTGCCAGTAGTGACGACAGGGGAAGGGCGCGGAGCACTGAAGCTTTCTTT. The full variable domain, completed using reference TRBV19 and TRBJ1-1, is DGGITQSPKYLFRKEGQNVTLSCEQNLNHDAMYWYRQDPGQGLRLIYYSQIVNDFQKGDIAEGYSVSREKKESFPLTVTSAQKNPTAFYLCASSDDRGRARSTEAFFGQGTRLTVV.

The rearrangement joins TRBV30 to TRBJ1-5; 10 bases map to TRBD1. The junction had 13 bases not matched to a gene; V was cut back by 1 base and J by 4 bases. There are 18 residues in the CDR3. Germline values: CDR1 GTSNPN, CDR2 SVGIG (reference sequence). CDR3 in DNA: TGTGCCTGGAGTGCGACAGGGGGCAGGGGCTTAGGGAATCAGCCCCAGCATTTT. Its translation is CAWSATGGRGLGNQPQHF.

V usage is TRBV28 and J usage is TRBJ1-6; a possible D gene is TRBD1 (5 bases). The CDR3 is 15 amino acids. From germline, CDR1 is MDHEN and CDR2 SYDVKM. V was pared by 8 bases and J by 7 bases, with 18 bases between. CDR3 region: CASHVSGGRNSPLHF. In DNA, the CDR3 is TGTGCCAGCCACGTGTCGGGGGGTAGAAATTCACCCCTCCACTTT.

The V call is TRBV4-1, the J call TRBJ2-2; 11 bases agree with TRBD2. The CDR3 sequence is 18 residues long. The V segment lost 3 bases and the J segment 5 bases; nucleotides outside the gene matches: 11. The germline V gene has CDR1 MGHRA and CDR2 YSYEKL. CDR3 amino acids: CASSQGLAVLSITGELFF. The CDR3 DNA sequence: TGCGCCAGCAGCCAGGGACTAGCGGTCCTCTCGATTACCGGGGAGCTGTTTTTT.

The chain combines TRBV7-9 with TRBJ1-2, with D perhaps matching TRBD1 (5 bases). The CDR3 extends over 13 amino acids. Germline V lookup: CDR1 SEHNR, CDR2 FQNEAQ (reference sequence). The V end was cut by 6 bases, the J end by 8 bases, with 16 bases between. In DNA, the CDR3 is TGTGCCAGCAGTCAGGGCGGAATGGGGGGCTACACCTTC. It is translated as CASSQGGMGGYTF.

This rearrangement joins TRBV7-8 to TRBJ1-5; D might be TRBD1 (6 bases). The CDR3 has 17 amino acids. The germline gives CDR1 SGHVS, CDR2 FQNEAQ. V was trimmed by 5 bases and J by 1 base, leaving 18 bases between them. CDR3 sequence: CASSPVFTGISNQPQHF. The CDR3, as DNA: TGTGCCAGCAGCCCGGTCTTTACAGGGATAAGCAATCAGCCCCAGCATTTT.

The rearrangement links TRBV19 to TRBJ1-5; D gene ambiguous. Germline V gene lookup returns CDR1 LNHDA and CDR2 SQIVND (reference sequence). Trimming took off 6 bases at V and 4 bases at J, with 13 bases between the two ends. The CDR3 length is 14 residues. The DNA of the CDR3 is TGTGCCAGTAGGGAAAGCGGGGTAAATCAGCCCCAGCATTTT. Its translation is CASRESGVNQPQHF.

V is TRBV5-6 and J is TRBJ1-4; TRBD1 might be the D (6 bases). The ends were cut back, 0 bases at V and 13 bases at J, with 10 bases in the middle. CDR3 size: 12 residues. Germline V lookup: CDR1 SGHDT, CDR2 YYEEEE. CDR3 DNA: TGTGCCAGCAGCTTGGTCGTAGGGGGACTGTTTTTT. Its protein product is CASSLVVGGLFF.

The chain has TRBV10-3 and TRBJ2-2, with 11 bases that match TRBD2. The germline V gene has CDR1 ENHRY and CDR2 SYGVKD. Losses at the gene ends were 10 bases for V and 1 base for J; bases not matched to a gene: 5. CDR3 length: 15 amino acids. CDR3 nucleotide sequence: TGTGCCAGCACTAGCGGGGGTTGGAACACCGGGGAGCTGTTTTTT. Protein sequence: CASTSGGWNTGELFF.

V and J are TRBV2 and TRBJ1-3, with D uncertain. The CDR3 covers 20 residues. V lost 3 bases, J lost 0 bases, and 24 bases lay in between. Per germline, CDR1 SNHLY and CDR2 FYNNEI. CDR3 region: CASSDPGITSDVNSGNTIYF. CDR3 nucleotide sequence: TGTGCCAGCAGTGATCCGGGGATAACGTCGGACGTAAACTCTGGAAACACCATATATTTT.

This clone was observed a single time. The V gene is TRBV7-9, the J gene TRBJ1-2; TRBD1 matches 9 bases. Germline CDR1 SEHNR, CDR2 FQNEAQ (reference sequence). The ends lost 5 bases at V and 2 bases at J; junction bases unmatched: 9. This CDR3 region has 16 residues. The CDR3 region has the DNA TGTGCCAGCAGCCCGACTTTACAGGGGGCGAACTATGGCTACACCTTC. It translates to CASSPTLQGANYGYTF.

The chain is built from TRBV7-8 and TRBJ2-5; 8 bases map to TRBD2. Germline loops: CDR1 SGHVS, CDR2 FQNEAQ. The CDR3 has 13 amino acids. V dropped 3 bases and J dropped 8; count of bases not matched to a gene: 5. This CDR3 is CASSLTSARTQYF. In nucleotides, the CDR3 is TGTGCCAGCAGCTTGACTAGCGCCCGAACCCAGTACTTC.

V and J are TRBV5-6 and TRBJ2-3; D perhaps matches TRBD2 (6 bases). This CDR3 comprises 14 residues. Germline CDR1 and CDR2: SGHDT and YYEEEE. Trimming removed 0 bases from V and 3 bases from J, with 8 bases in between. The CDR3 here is CASSLGGRTDTQYF. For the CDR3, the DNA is TGTGCCAGCAGCTTGGGGGGGAGGACAGATACGCAGTATTTT.

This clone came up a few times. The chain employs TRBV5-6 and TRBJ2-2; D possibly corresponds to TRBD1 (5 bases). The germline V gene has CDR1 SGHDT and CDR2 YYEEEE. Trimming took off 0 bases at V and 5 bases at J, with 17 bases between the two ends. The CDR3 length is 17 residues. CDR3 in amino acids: CASSLAREGFMTGELFF. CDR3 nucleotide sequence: TGTGCCAGCAGCTTGGCCAGGGAAGGGTTTATGACCGGGGAGCTGTTTTTT.

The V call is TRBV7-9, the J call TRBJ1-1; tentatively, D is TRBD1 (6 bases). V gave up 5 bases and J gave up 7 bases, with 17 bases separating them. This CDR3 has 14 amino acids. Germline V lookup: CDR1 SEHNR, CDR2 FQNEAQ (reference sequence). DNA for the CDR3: TGTGCCAGCAGCGCCCTGGCAGGGGCAGGTGAAGCTTTCTTT. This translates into CASSALAGAGEAFF.

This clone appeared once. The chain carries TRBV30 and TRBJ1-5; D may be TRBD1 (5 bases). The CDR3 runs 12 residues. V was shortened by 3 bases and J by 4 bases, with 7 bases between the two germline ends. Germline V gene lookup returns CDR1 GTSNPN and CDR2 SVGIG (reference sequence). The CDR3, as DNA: TGTGCCTGGAGGGGGGGTAATCAGCCCCAGCATTTT. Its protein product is CAWRGGNQPQHF.

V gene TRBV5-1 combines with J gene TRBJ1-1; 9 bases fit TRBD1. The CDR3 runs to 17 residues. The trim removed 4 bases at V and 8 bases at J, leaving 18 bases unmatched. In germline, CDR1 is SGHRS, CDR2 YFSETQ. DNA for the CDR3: TGCGCCAGCAGCCCTGGTCCCGGGACAGGGCCCTCTACGGAAGCTTTCTTT. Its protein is CASSPGPGTGPSTEAFF.